The 8 T cell receptor beta chains below come from one sample, sequenced in a study of sequential checkpoint blockade in melanoma. Clones were sequenced by immunoSEQ multiplex PCR, and TCRdb holds only the in-frame ones, with some missing. The sample consists of roughly 6,300 clones, approximately 26% of them appearing once. The treatment: randomized to nivolumab then ipilimumab (arm A) or the reverse (arm B). Sequencing was performed on tumor tissue (inferred from file names), taken from a patient given nivolumab and ipilimumab in sequence. These receptors were collected from a human donor with melanoma.

This clone has just a few counts. The chain combines TRBV9 with TRBJ2-1; perhaps TRBD2 as D (6 bases). The CDR3 is made up of 18 amino acids. V shed 0 bases and J shed 8 bases, with 24 bases lying between them. Per germline, CDR1 SGDLS and CDR2 YYNGEE. CDR3 bases: TGTGCCAGCAGCGTAGCAAGGGGAAGGCCGGGGCGGGAAGATGAGCAGTTCTTC. Residues: CASSVARGRPGREDEQFF.

This clone was seen more than once but under ten times. This chain connects TRBV19 to TRBJ1-6; D is ambiguous. The V end lost 6 bases, the J end lost 8 bases, and 14 bases lay between the germline ends. The CDR3 runs 14 residues. CDR1 LNHDA and CDR2 SQIVND come from the germline V gene (reference sequence). CDR3 residues: CASSNGAQHSPLHF. DNA for the CDR3: TGTGCCAGTAGCAACGGCGCGCAACATTCACCCCTCCACTTT. The full variable domain, completed using reference TRBV19 and TRBJ1-6, is DGGITQSPKYLFRKEGQNVTLSCEQNLNHDAMYWYRQDPGQGLRLIYYSQIVNDFQKGDIAEGYSVSREKKESFPLTVTSAQKNPTAFYLCASSNGAQHSPLHFGNGTRLTVT.

Only one count was recorded for this clone. This chain uses TRBV18 with TRBJ1-6; no clear D. The CDR3 consists of 13 residues. Germline values: CDR1 KGHSH, CDR2 LQKENI. V was clipped by 8 bases and J by 8 bases, with 13 bases between them. The CDR3 coding sequence is TGTGCCAGCGGAAGTTCCATTGATTCACCCCTCCACTTT. This translates into CASGSSIDSPLHF.

The table lists this clone with a few counts. The J gene is TRBJ2-5, the V gene TRBV6-8; TRBD1 matches 8 bases. V lost 2 bases to trimming and J lost 5 bases; unmatched junction nucleotides: 7. The CDR3 is 15 amino acids. Germline CDR1 reads MNHGY; CDR2 reads SAAAGT. Here the CDR3 DNA reads TGTGCCAGCAGTTACGAACAGGGGGTAAGGGAGACCCAGTACTTC. It encodes CASSYEQGVRETQYF.

Relative to its sample, this clone is medium-sized. The chain recombines TRBV6-8 with TRBJ2-1, with D possibly matching TRBD2 (6 bases). Trimming removed 10 bases at V and 4 bases at J, with 14 bases between. CDR1 and CDR2 (germline): MNHGY, SAAAGT. This CDR3 is built from 13 residues. The DNA for the CDR3 is TGTGCCATCACGGGCGGGGAATACAATGAGCAGTTCTTC. This codes for CAITGGEYNEQFF.

This clone has a count of ten or more. The gene calls are TRBV11-3 and TRBJ1-2; 8 bases align to TRBD1. CDR3 size: 15 residues. Germline assignment: CDR1 SGHNT and CDR2 YENEEA. With V trimmed by 5 bases and J by 5 bases, 10 bases remained unmatched. This chain's CDR3 is CASSPETGVTYGYTF. CDR3 DNA: TGTGCCAGCAGCCCGGAGACAGGGGTCACTTATGGCTACACCTTC.

The chain uses TRBV11-3 and TRBJ2-3; 10 bases are shared with TRBD2. V gave up 5 bases and J gave up 2 bases; unmatched junction bases: 7. Looked up from germline, CDR1 is SGHNT and CDR2 is YENEEA. The length of the CDR3 is 16 residues. As DNA, the CDR3 is TGTGCCAGCAGCCGAACCGGGACTAGCGACACAGATACGCAGTATTTT. This sequence encodes CASSRTGTSDTDTQYF.

The V gene is TRBV11-3, the J gene TRBJ1-2; D not resolved. Trimming left V 0 bases short and J 4 bases short, with 12 bases between. Germline CDR1 SGHNT, CDR2 YENEEA. The CDR3 contains 15 residues. CDR3 DNA sequence: TGTGCCAGCAGCTTAGAGCTAGCCACCCTCTATGGCTACACCTTC. The encoded protein is CASSLELATLYGYTF.